The clone carrying this T cell receptor beta chain was counted a single time. Its antigen is currently unknown. Deep-level settings were used for running the assay. Profiled with immunoSEQ multiplex PCR; TCRdb holds only in-frame clones, not every one. Of about 820,000 clones in the sample, over 90% were seen once. These data originate in a study of shared clonotypes between healthy human individuals. Germline V CDR1 and CDR2: MGHRA, YSYEKL. The CDR3 covers 13 residues. Trimming removed 1 base at V and 5 bases at J, with 6 bases between. Study results and limitations: Sampling involved blood alone; tissue repertoires likely differ.

Naive CD8 cells comprised CD45RO-negative, CCR7-positively selected cells, excluding terminally differentiated effector memory CD45RA+ cells. Sequences were obtained from naive CD8+ T cells sorted from blood. The gene calls are TRBV4-1 and TRBJ1-5; unclear D gene. The clonotype originates from a man younger than 45 in good health. The CDR3: CASSQGLDQPQHF. The CDR3 DNA sequence: TGCGCCAGCAGCCAAGGGTTGGATCAGCCCCAGCATTTT.